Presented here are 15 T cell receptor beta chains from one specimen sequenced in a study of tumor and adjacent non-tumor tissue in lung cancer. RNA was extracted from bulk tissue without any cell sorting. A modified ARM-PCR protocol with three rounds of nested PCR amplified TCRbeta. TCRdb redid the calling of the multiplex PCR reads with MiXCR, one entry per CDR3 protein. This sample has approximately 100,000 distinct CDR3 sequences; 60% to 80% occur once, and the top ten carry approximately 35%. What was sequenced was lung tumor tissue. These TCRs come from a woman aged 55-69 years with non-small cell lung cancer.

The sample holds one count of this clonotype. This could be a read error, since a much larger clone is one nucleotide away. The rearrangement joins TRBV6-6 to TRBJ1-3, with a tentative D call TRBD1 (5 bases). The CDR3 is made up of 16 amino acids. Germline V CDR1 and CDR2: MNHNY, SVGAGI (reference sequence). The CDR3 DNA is TGTGTCAGCAGTCCTACTCGGACATTGAGAGGAAACACCATATATTTT. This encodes CVSSPTRTLRGNTIYF.

CDR3 DNA sequence: TGTGCCAGCATCTGGGGACAGGGTCAAGTGTATTTT. This translates into CASIWGQGQVYF. The J gene is TRBJ2-3, the V gene TRBV28; 9 nucleotides match TRBD1. The CDR3 totals 12 residues. CDR1 is MDHEN, CDR2 SYDVKM, per germline. V lost 7 bases and J lost 14; bases outside the gene matches: 10.

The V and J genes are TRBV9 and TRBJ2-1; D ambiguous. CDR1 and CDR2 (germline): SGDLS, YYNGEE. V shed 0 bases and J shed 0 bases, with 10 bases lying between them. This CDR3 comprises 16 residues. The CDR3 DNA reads TGTGCCAGCAGCGTAGGGTACAGCAGCTCCTACAATGAGCAGTTCTTC. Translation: CASSVGYSSSYNEQFF.

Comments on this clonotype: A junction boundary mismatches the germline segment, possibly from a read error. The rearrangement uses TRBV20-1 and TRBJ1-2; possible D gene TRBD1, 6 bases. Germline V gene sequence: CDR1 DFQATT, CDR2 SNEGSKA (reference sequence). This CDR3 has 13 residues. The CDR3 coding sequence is TGCATTGCTAGAGAGGGGGGAAACTATGTCTACACCTTC. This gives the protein CIAREGGNYVYTF.

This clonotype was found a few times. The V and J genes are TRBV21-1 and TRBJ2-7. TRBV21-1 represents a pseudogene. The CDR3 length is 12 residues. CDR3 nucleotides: TGTGCCAGTAGCAAATATCACTACGAGCAGTACTTC. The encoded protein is CASSKYHYEQYF.

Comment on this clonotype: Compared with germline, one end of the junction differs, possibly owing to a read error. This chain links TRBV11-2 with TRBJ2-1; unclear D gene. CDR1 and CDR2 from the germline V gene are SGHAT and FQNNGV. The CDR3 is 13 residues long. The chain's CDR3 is CASSLDRLGKQFF. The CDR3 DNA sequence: TGCGCAAGCAGCTTAGATCGTTTGGGTAAGCAGTTCTTC.

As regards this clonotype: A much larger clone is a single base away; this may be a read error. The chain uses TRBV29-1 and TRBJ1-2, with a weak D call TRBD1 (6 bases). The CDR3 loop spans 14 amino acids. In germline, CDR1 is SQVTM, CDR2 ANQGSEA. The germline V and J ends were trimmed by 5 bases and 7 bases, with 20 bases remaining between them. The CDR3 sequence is CSVPDRPGMGGYTF. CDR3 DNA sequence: TGCAGCGTTCCGGACAGACCCGGCATGGGTGGCTACACCTTC.

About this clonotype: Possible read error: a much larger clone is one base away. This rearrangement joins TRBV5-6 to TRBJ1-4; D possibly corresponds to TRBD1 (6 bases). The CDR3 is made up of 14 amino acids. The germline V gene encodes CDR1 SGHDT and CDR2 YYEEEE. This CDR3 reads CASSLSAGAEKLIF. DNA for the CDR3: TGTGCCAGCAGCTTGTCGGCAGGGGCTGAAAAACTGATTTTT.

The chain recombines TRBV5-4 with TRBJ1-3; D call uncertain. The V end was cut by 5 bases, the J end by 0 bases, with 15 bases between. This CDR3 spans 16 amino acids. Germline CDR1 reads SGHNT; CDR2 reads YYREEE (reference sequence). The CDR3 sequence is CASSHRARGSGNTIYF. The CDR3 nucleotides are TGTGCCAGCAGTCATCGGGCCAGAGGCTCTGGAAACACCATATATTTT.

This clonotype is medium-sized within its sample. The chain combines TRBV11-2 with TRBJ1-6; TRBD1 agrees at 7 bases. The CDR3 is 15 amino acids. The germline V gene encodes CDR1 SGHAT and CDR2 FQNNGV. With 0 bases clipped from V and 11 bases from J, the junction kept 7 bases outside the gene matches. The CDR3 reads CASSLDIAGGTPLHF. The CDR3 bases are TGTGCCAGCAGCTTAGATATTGCAGGGGGGACACCCCTCCACTTT.

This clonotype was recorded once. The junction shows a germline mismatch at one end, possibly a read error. CDR3 region: CASGQIQTSNQPEHF. The CDR3 DNA reads as TGTGCCAGCGGCCAGATACAGACTAGCAATCAGCCCGAGCATTTT. The rearrangement links TRBV28 to TRBJ1-5; unclear D gene. The CDR3 is 15 amino acids. Germline V CDR1 and CDR2: MDHEN, SYDVKM.

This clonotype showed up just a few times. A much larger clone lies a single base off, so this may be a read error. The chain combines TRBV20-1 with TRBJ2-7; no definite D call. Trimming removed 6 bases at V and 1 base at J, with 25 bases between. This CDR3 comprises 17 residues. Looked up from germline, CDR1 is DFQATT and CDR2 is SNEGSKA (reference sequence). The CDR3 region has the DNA TGCAGTGCCAGTGGCGCAGGCCAAAGAGTTAGATCCTACGAGCAGTACTTC. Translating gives CSASGAGQRVRSYEQYF.

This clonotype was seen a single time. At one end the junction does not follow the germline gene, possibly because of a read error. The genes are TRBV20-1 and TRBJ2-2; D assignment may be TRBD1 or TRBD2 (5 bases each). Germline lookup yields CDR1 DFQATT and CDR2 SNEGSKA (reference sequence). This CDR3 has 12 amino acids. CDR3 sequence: CSVSGGTVELFF. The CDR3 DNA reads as TGCAGTGTTAGTGGGGGTACCGTGGAGCTGTTTTTT.

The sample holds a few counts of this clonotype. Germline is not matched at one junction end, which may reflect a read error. Here the CDR3 DNA reads TGTGCCAGCAGCCAAGATGGAGCGGGGGCCAACCTCCTGACTTTC. This codes for CASSQDGAGANLLTF. The genes are TRBV4-3 and TRBJ2-6; 8 nucleotides line up with TRBD2. Germline values: CDR1 LGHNA, CDR2 YSLEER. CDR3 length equals 15 residues.

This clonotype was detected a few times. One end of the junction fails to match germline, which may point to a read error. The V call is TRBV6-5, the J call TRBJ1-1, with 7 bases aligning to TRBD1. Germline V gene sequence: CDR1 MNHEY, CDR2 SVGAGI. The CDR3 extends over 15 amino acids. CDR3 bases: TGTGCCAGCAGTCACTCGACAGGGTATGACACTGAAGCTATCTTT. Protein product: CASSHSTGYDTEAIF.